A selection of T cell receptor beta chains follows, all from one sample in a study of T-cell memory formation after mild COVID-19. Via MiXCR, TCRdb re-called the 5' RACE reads, giving one row per CDR3 protein. The sample includes about 420,000 distinct CDR3 sequences, more than 20% of them seen just once. Sequenced: PBMCs or a T cell subset sorted from them (not recorded which). The receptor set was obtained from an adult woman who had mild COVID-19 (a few samples of this study predate the infection). Cell type and time point are not known. CDR3s include the opening cysteine and the closing phenylalanine or tryptophan. The D gene is left open where the match is weak. Clone size, where shown, is once, few, many, or a class for clones that have expanded.

few | TRBJ2-3 | . | TRBV7-9 | TGTGCCAGCAGCTTACAGGGTTCGGCGGCGGATACGCAGTATTTT | CASSLQGSAADTQYF
. | TRBJ2-3 | . | TRBV5-4 | TGTGCCAGCAGCGAAGGGGGGACTAGCACAGATACGCAGTATTTT | CASSEGGTSTDTQYF
once | TRBJ1-4 | . | TRBV7-9 | TGTGCCAGCAGCTATGGTGGCAGGTTTAATGAAAAACTGTTTTTT | CASSYGGRFNEKLFF
many | TRBJ2-7 | . | TRBV5-1 | TGTGCCAGCAGCTTAGAGGGGGGCTACGAGCAGTACTTC | CASSLEGGYEQYF
few | TRBJ1-5 | TRBD1 | TRBV28 | TGTGCCAGCAGTTTGGACAGGGACAATCAGCCCCAGCATTTT | CASSLDRDNQPQHF
. | TRBJ1-2 | . | TRBV5-1 | TGCGCCAGCAGCTTGGGGACCGATCATCCCACGGCTAACTATGGCTACACCTTC | CASSLGTDHPTANYGYTF
. | TRBJ2-1 | . | TRBV7-9 | TGTGCCAGCAGCTCTGATGCACGGGAGATGGCGTTCTTC | CASSSDAREMAFF
. | TRBJ1-3 | . | TRBV5-1 | TGCGCCAGCAGCTTGGTGGCTGGAAACACCATATATTTT | CASSLVAGNTIYF
few | TRBJ1-2 | . | TRBV9 | TGTGCCAGCAGCGTGCGATATGACGGGAATGGCTACACCTTC | CASSVRYDGNGYTF
many | TRBJ2-2 | TRBD2 | TRBV5-1 | TGCGCCAGCAGCTTACAGCGGGGAAACACCGGGGAGCTGTTTTTT | CASSLQRGNTGELFF
. | TRBJ1-1 | . | TRBV30 | TGTGCCTGGAGTCCCTTCGGGACCCTCCACACTGAAGCTTTCTTT | CAWSPFGTLHTEAFF
. | TRBJ1-4 | TRBD1 | TRBV7-2 | TGTGCCAGCAGCGCGTGGACAGGAACTAATGAAAAACTGTTTTTT | CASSAWTGTNEKLFF
. | TRBJ2-7 | TRBD1 | TRBV5-1 | TGCGCCAGCAGTCCGGACAGGTCCTACGAGCAGTACTTC | CASSPDRSYEQYF
few | TRBJ1-5 | . | TRBV20-1 | TGCAGTGCTAGCCGGCCATATCAGCCCCAGCATTTT | CSASRPYQPQHF
. | TRBJ1-1 | TRBD1 | TRBV20-1 | TGCAGTGCTAGAGATGGGACAGGGTTGAACACTGAAGCTTTCTTT | CSARDGTGLNTEAFF
. | TRBJ2-7 | . | TRBV9 | TGTGCCAGCAGCGTACACTCGGAGCCCTACGAGCAGTACTTC | CASSVHSEPYEQYF
. | TRBJ2-2 | TRBD1 | TRBV15 | TGTGCCACCAGCGTAACTATTCCGGGACAGGGGGCCATCGGGGAGCTGTTTTTT | CATSVTIPGQGAIGELFF